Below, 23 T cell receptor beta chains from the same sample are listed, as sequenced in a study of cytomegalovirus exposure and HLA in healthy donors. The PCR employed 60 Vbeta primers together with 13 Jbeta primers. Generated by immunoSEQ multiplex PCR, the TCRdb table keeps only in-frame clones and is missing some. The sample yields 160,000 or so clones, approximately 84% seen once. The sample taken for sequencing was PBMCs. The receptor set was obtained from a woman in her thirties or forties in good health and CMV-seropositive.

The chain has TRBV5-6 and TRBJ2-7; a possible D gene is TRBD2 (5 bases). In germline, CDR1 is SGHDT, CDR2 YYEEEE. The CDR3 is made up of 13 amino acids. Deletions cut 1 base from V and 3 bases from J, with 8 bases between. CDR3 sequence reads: CASSLLAGYEQYF. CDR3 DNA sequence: TGTGCCAGCAGCTTGCTCGCGGGCTACGAGCAGTACTTC.

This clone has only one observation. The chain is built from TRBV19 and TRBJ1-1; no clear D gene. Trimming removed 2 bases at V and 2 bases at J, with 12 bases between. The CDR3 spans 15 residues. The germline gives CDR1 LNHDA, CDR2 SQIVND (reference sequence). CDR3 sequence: CASSIRGPINTEAFF. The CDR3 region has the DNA TGTGCCAGTAGTATAAGAGGGCCGATAAACACTGAAGCTTTCTTT.

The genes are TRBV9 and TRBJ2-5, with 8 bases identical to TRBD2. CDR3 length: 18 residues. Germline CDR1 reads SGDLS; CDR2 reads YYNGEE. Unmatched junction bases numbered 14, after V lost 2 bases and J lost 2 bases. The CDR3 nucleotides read TGTGCCAGCAGCGTCGCCCCGACTAGCGACGTTGGGCAAGAGACCCAGTACTTC. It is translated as CASSVAPTSDVGQETQYF.

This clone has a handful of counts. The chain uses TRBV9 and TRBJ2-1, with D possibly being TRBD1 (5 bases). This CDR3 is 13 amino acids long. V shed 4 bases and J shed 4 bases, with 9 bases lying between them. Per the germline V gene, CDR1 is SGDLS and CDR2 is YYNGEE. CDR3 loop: CASSYRQYNEQFF. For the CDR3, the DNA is TGTGCCAGCAGCTATAGACAGTACAATGAGCAGTTCTTC.

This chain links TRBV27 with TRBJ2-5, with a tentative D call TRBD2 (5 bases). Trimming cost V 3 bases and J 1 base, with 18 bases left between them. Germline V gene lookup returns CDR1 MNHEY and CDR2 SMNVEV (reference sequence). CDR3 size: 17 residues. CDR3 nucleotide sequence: TGTGCCAGCAGTTTTAGATTGGGCCCTAGCACCCAAGAGACCCAGTACTTC. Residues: CASSFRLGPSTQETQYF.

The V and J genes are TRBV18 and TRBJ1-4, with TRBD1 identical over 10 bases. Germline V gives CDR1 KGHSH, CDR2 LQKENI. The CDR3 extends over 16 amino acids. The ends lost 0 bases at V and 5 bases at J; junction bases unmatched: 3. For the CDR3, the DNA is TGTGCCAGCTCACCACCGGGACAGGGGAGAAATGAAAAACTGTTTTTT. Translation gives CASSPPGQGRNEKLFF.

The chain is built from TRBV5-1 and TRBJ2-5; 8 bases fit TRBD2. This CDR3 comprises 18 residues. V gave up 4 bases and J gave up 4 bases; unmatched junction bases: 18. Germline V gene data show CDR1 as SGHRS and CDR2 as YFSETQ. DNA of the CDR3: TGCGCCAGCAGCGACGGGACTAGTACCCGGAGCTTCTCAGAGACCCAGTACTTC. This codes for CASSDGTSTRSFSETQYF.

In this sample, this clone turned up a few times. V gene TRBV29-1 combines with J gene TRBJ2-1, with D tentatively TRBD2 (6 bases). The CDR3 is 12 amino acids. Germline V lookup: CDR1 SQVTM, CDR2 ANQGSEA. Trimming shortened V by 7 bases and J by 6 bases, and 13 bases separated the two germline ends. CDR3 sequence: CSAAGGANEQFF. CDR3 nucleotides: TGCAGCGCAGCGGGTGGGGCCAATGAGCAGTTCTTC.

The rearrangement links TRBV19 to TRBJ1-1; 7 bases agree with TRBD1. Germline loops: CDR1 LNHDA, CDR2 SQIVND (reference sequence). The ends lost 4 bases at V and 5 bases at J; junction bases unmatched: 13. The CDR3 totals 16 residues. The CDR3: CASSTRTGPSRTEAFF. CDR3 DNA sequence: TGTGCCAGTAGTACCAGGACAGGACCCTCGAGGACTGAAGCTTTCTTT.

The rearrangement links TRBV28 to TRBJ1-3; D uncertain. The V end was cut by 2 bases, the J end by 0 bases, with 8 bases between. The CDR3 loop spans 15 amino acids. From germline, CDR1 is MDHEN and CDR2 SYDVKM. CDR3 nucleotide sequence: TGTGCCAGCAGTTTAGGGCAGTACTCTGGAAACACCATATATTTT. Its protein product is CASSLGQYSGNTIYF.

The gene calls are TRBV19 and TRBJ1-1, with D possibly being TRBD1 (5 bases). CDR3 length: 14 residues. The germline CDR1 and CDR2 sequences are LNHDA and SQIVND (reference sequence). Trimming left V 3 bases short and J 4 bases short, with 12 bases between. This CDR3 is CASSIYGGFTEAFF. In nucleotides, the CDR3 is TGTGCCAGTAGTATTTATGGGGGGTTCACTGAAGCTTTCTTT. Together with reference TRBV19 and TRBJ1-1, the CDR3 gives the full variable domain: DGGITQSPKYLFRKEGQNVTLSCEQNLNHDAMYWYRQDPGQGLRLIYYSQIVNDFQKGDIAEGYSVSREKKESFPLTVTSAQKNPTAFYLCASSIYGGFTEAFFGQGTRLTVV.

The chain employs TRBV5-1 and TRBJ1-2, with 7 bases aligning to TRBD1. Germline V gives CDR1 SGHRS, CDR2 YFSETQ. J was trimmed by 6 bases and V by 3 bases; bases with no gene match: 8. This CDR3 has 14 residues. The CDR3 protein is CASSSTTGEDGYTF. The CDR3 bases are TGCGCCAGCAGCTCAACTACAGGGGAGGATGGCTACACCTTC.

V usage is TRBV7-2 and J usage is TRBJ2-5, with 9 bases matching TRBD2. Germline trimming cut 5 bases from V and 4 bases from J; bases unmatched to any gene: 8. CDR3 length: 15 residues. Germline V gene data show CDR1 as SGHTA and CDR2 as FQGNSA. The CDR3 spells CASSTHLSGGETQYF. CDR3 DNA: TGTGCCAGCAGCACCCACCTTAGCGGGGGAGAGACCCAGTACTTC.

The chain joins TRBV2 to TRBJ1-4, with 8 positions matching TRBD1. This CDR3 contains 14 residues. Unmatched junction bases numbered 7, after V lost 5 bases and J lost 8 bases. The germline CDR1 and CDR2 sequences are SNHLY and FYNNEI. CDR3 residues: CASSSGQGREKLFF. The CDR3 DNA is TGTGCCAGCAGTTCAGGACAGGGTAGAGAAAAACTGTTTTTT. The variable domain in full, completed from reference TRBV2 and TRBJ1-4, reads EPEVTQTPSHQVTQMGQEVILRCVPISNHLYFYWYRQILGQKVEFLVSFYNNEISEKSEIFDDQFSVERPDGSNFTLKIRSTKLEDSAMYFCASSSGQGREKLFFGSGTQLSVL.

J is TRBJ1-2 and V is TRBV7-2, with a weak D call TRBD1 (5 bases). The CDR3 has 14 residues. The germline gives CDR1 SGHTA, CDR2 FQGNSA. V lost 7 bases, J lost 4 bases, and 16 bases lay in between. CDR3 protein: CASMVGGQGYGYTF. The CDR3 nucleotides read TGTGCCAGCATGGTCGGGGGTCAAGGCTATGGCTACACCTTC.

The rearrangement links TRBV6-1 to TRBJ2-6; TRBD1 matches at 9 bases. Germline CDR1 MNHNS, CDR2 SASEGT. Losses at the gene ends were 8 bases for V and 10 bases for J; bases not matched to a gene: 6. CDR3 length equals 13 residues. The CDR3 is CASSTGTGNVLTF. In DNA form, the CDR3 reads TGTGCCAGCTCCACCGGGACAGGGAACGTCCTGACTTTC.

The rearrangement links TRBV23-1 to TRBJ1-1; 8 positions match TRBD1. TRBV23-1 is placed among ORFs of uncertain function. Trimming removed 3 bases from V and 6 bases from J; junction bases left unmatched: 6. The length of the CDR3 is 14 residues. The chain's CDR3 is CASSHQGTGSEAFF. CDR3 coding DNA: TGCGCCAGCAGTCACCAAGGGACAGGCTCTGAAGCTTTCTTT.

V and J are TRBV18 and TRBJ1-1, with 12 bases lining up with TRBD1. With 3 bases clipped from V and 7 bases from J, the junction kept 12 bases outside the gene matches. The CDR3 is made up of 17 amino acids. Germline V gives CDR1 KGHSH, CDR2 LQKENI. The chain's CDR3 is CASSPLPGQGAMGEAFF. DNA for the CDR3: TGTGCCAGCTCACCCCTTCCGGGACAGGGGGCCATGGGTGAAGCTTTCTTT.

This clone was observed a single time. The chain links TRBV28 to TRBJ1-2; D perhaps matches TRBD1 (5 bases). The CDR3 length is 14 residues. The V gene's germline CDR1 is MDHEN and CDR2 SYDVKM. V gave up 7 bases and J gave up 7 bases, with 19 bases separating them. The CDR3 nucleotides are TGTGCCAGCACCGCTATCGGGAGGGGAGTTGGCTACACCTTC. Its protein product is CASTAIGRGVGYTF.

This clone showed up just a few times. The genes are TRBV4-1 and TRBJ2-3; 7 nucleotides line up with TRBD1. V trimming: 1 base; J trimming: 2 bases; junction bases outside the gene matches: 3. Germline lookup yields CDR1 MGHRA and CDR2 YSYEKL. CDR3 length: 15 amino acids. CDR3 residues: CASSQGTGFTDTQYF. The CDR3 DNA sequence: TGCGCCAGCAGCCAAGGGACAGGATTCACAGATACGCAGTATTTT.

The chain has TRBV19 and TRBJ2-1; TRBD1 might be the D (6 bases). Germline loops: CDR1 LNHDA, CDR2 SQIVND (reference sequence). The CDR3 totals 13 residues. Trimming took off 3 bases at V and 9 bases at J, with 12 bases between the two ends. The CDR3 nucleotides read TGTGCCAGTAGTATGGACAGAGCCACTGAGCAGTTCTTC. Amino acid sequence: CASSMDRATEQFF.

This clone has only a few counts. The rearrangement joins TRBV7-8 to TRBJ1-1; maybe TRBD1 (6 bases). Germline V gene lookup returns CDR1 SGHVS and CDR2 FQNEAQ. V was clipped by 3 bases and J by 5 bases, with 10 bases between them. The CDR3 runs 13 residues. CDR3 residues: CASSFERGTEAFF. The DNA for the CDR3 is TGTGCCAGCAGCTTTGAGAGGGGGACTGAAGCTTTCTTT. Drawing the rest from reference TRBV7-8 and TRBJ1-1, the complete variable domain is GAGVSQSPRYKVAKRGQDVALRCDPISGHVSLFWYQQALGQGPEFLTYFQNEAQLDKSGLPSDRFFAERPEGSVSTLKIQRTQQEDSAVYLCASSFERGTEAFFGQGTRLTVV.

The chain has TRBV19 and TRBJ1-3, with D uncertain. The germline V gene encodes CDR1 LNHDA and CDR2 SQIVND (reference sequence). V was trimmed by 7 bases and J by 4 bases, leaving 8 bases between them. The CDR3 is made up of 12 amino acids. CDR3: CASNPGGNTIYF. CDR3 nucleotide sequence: TGTGCCAGTAACCCAGGCGGAAACACCATATATTTT. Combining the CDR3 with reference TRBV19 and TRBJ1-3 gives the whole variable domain DGGITQSPKYLFRKEGQNVTLSCEQNLNHDAMYWYRQDPGQGLRLIYYSQIVNDFQKGDIAEGYSVSREKKESFPLTVTSAQKNPTAFYLCASNPGGNTIYFGEGSWLTVV.